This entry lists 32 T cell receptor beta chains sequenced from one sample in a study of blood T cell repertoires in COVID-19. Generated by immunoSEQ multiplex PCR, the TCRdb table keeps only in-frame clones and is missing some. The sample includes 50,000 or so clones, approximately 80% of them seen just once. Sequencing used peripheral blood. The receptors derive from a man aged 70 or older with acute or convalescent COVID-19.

CDR3 in amino acids: CASSGQGRGNSPLHF. CDR3 DNA: TGTGCCAGCAGTGGGCAGGGAAGGGGTAATTCACCCCTCCACTTT. The V call is TRBV2, the J call TRBJ1-6; the D gene is possibly TRBD1 (5 bases). Germline lookup yields CDR1 SNHLY and CDR2 FYNNEI. The CDR3 covers 15 residues. Trimming removed 4 bases at V and 6 bases at J, with 13 bases between.

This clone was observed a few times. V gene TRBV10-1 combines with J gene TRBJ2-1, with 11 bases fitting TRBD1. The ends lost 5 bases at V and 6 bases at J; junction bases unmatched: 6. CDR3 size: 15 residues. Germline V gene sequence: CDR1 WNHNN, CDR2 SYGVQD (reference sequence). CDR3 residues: CASSPGGQGANEQFF. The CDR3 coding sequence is TGCGCCAGCAGTCCCGGTGGACAGGGGGCCAATGAGCAGTTCTTC.

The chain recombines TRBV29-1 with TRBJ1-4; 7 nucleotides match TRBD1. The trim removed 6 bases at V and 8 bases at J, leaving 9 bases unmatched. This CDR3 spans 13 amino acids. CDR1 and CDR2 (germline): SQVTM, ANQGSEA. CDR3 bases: TGCAGCGTGATGGGACAGCCGGGCGAAAAACTGTTTTTT. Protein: CSVMGQPGEKLFF.

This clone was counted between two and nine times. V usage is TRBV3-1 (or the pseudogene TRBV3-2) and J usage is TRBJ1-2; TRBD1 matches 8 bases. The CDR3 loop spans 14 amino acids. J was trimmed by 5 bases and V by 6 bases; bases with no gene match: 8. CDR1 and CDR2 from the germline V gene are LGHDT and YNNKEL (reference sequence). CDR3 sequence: CASRGPQGAYGYTF. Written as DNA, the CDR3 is TGTGCCAGCAGGGGGCCCCAGGGGGCGTATGGCTACACCTTC.

For the CDR3, the DNA is TGTGCCAGCAGCTCGACTAGCGGGTCCTACGAGCAGTACTTC. Residues: CASSSTSGSYEQYF. The genes are TRBV7-9 and TRBJ2-7, with 10 bases matching TRBD2. The V segment lost 4 bases and the J segment 1 base; nucleotides outside the gene matches: 1. Per germline, CDR1 SEHNR and CDR2 FQNEAQ (reference sequence). This CDR3 is built from 14 residues.

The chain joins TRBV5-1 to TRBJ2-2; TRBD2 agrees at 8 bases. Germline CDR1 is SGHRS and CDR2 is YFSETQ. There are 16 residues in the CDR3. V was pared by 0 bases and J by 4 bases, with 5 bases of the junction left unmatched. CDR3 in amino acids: CASSLGLAGLTGELFF. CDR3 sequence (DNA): TGCGCCAGCAGCTTGGGCCTAGCGGGTCTCACCGGGGAGCTGTTTTTT.

The DNA for the CDR3 is TGTGCCAGTAGTCGACAGGCTAATGAAAAACTGTTTTTT. It yields the protein CASSRQANEKLFF. The chain employs TRBV19 and TRBJ1-4; tentative D call: TRBD1 (6 bases). The V gene lost 5 bases and the J gene lost 3 bases, with 7 bases spanning the gap. This CDR3 comprises 13 residues. Germline-derived CDR1 and CDR2 are LNHDA and SQIVND (reference sequence).

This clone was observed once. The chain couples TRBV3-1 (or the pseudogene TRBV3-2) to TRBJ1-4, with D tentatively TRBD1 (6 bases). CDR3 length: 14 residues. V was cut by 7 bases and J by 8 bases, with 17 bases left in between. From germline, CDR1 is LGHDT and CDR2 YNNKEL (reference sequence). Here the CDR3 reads CASTPGGRQEKLFF. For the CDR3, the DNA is TGTGCCAGCACCCCCGGGGGGCGCCAGGAAAAACTGTTTTTT.

CDR3 nucleotides: TGTGCCAGCAGTCTCCAGGGGAGCGAGACCCAGTACTTC. Translating it yields CASSLQGSETQYF. This chain connects TRBV12-3 or TRBV12-4 to TRBJ2-5; tentatively, D is TRBD1 (6 bases). CDR3 length: 13 residues. V was trimmed by 5 bases and J by 5 bases, leaving 12 bases between them.

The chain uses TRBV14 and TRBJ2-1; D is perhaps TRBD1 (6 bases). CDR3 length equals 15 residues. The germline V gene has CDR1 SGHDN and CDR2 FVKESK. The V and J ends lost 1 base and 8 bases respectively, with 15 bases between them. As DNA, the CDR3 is TGTGCCAGCAGCCAAGCCGGGACACTTAACGATGAGCAGTTCTTC. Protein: CASSQAGTLNDEQFF. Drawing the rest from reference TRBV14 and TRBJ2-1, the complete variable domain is EAGVTQFPSHSVIEKGQTVTLRCDPISGHDNLYWYRRVMGKEIKFLLHFVKESKQDESGMPNNRFLAERTGGTYSTLKVQPAELEDSGVYFCASSQAGTLNDEQFFGPGTRLTVL.

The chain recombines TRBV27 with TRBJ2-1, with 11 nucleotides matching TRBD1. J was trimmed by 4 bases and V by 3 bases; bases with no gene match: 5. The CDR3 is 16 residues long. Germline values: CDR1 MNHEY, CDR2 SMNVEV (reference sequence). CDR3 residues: CASSFRGTGGYNEQFF. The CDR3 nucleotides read TGTGCCAGCAGTTTTCGGGGGACAGGGGGATACAATGAGCAGTTCTTC.

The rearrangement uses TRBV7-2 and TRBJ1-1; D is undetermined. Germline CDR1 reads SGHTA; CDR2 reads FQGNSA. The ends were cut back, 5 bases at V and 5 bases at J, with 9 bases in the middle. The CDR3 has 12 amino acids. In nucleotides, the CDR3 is TGTGCCAGCAGCCTCCGGGGTACTGAAGCTTTCTTT. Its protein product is CASSLRGTEAFF.

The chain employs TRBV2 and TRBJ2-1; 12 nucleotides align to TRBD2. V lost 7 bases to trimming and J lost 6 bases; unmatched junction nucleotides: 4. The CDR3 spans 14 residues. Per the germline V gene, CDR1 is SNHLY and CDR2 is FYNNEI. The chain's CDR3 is CASTTSGSINEQFF. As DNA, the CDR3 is TGTGCCAGCACGACTAGCGGGAGTATCAATGAGCAGTTCTTC.

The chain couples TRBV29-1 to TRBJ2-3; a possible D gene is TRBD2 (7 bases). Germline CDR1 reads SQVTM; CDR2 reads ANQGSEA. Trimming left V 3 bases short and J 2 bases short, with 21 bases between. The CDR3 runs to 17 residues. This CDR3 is CSVDGRRGGGNTDTQYF. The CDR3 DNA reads TGCAGCGTTGACGGCCGCCGCGGCGGGGGCAACACAGATACGCAGTATTTT.

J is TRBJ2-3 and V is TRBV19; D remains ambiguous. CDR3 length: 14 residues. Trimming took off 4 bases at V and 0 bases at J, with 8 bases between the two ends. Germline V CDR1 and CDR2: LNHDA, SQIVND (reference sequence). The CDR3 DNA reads TGTGCCAGTAGTAACAGAGCTAGCACAGATACGCAGTATTTT. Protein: CASSNRASTDTQYF.

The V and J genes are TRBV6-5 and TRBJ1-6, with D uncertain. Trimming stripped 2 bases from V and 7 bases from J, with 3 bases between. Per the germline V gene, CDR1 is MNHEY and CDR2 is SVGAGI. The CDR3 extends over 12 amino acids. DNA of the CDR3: TGTGCCAGCAGTTACCTAAATTCACCCCTCCACTTT. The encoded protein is CASSYLNSPLHF.

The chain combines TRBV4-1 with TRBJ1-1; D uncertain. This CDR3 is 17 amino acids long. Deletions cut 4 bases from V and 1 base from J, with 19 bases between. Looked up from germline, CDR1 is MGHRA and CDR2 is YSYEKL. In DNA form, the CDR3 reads TGCGCCAGCAGCCTCGGATTTTCCGGGAACTCGAACACTGAAGCTTTCTTT. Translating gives CASSLGFSGNSNTEAFF.

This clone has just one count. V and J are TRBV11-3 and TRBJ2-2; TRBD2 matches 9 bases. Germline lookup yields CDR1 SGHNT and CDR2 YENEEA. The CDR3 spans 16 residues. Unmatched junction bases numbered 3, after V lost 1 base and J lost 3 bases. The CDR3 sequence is CASSLVGTSHTGELFF. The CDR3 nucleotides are TGTGCCAGCAGCTTAGTAGGGACTAGCCACACCGGGGAGCTGTTTTTT.

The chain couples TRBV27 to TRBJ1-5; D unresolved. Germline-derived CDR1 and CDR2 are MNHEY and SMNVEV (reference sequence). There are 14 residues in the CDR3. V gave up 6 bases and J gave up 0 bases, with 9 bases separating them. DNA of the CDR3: TGTGCCAGCAGAAGGAGGGATAGCAATCAGCCCCAGCATTTT. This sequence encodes CASRRRDSNQPQHF.

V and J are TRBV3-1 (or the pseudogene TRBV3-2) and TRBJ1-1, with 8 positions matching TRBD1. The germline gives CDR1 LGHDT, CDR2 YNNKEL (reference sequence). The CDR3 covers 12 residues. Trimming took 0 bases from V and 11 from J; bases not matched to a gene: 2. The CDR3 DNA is TGTGCCAGCAGCCAAGAGACAGGGGCGGCTTTCTTT. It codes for CASSQETGAAFF.

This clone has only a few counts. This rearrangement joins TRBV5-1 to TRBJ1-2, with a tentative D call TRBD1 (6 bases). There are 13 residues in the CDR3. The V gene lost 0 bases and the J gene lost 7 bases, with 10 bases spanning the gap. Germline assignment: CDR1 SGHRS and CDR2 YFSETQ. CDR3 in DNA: TGCGCCAGCAGCTTGGAGGGGGAGGGTGGCTACACCTTC. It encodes CASSLEGEGGYTF.

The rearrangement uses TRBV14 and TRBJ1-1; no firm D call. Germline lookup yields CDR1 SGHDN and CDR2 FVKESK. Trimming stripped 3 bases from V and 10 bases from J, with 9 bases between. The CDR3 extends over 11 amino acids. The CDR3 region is CASSQSGGAFF. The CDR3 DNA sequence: TGTGCCAGCAGCCAGAGTGGCGGAGCTTTCTTT.

The CDR3 here is CASSYSEGETQYF. The DNA for the CDR3 is TGTGCCAGCAGTTACTCGGAGGGAGAGACCCAGTACTTC. The genes are TRBV6-2 or TRBV6-3 and TRBJ2-5, with D tentatively TRBD2 (6 bases). Per the germline V gene, CDR1 is MNHEY and CDR2 is SVGEGT. The V gene lost 0 bases and the J gene lost 4 bases, with 6 bases spanning the gap. This CDR3 comprises 13 residues.

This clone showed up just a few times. The CDR3 loop is CASSSTGELSYEQYF. CDR3 bases: TGTGCCAGCAGTTCTACAGGGGAACTCTCCTACGAGCAGTACTTC. The chain links TRBV28 to TRBJ2-7; 7 positions agree with TRBD1. The CDR3 is 15 amino acids. CDR1 is MDHEN and CDR2 is SYDVKM in the germline V gene. V trimming: 4 bases; J trimming: 0 bases; junction bases outside the gene matches: 6.

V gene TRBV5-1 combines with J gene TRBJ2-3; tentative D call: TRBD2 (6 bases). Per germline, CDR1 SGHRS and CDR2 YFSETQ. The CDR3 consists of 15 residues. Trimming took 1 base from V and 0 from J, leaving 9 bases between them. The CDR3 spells CASSLTGTSTDTQYF. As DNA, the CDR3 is TGCGCCAGCAGCTTGACGGGGACTAGCACAGATACGCAGTATTTT.

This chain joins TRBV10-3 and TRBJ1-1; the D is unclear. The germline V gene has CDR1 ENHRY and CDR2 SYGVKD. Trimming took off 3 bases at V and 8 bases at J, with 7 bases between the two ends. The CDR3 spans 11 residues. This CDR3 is CAISERREAFF. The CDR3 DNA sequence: TGTGCCATCAGTGAACGGCGGGAAGCTTTCTTT.

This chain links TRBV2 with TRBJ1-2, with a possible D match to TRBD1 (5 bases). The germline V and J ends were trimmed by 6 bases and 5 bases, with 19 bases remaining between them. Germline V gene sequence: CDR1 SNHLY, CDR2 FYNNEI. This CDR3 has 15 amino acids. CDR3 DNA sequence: TGTGCCAGCAGGCGGGACTTCGAAATCTTATATGGCTACACCTTC. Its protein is CASRRDFEILYGYTF.

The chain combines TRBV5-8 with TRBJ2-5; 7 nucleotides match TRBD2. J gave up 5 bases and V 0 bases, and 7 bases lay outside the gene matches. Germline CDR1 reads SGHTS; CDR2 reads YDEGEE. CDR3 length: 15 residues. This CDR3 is CASSLAWAGVETQYF. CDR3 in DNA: TGTGCCAGCAGCTTGGCCTGGGCGGGAGTGGAGACCCAGTACTTC.

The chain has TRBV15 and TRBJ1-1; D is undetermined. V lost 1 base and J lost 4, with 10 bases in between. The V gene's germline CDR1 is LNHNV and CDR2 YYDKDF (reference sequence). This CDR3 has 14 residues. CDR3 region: CATSRARLGTEAFF. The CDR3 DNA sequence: TGTGCCACCAGCAGAGCCAGGTTGGGCACTGAAGCTTTCTTT.

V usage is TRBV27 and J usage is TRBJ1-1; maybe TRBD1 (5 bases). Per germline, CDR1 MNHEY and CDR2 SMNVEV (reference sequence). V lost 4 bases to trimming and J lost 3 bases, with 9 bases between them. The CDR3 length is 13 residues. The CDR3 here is CASSWGGDTEAFF. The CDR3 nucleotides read TGTGCCAGCAGTTGGGGGGGGGACACTGAAGCTTTCTTT.

The CDR3 reads CASSTGTSASNEQFF. The CDR3 nucleotides read TGTGCCAGCAGCACCGGGACTAGCGCCTCGAATGAGCAGTTCTTC. The chain links TRBV6-5 to TRBJ2-1; 10 bases agree with TRBD2. Germline V gene lookup returns CDR1 MNHEY and CDR2 SVGAGI. The V segment lost 6 bases and the J segment 7 bases; nucleotides outside the gene matches: 9. The CDR3 is 15 amino acids.

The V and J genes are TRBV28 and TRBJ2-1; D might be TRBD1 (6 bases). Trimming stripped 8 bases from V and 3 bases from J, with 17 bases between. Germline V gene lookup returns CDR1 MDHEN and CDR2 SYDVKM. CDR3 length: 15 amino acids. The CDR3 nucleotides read TGTGCCAGCTCGGGGTCCTCGGGACACTACAATGAGCAGTTCTTC. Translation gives CASSGSSGHYNEQFF.